This T cell receptor (beta chain) is from a study of T cell responses to AZD1222 COVID-19 vaccine. TCRdb's copy holds only in-frame clones and misses some; the assay was immunoSEQ multiplex PCR. The sample lists about 120,000 clones; about 90% were seen once. Regarding the study as a whole: Regions left unmutated in variants are reportedly the target of nearly half of spike-specific TCRs.

As regards this clone: The antigen remains unidentified.

The TCR was taken from an adult in good health. The sequenced sample was peripheral blood, obtained on day 0 of MenACWY control vaccination.

Written as DNA, the CDR3 is TGTGCCAGCAGATGGCTGTTCTCCTACGAGCAGTACTTC. Amino acid sequence: CASRWLFSYEQYF. The J gene is TRBJ2-7, the V gene TRBV11-2; D gene ambiguous. V was trimmed by 6 bases and J by 0 bases, leaving 9 bases between them. The CDR3 length is 13 residues. CDR1 SGHAT and CDR2 FQNNGV come from the germline V gene.